Described below is a single T cell receptor beta chain sequence and its context. This specimen belongs to a study of shared T cell receptors in the human thymus. V lost 3 bases, J lost 6 bases, and 9 bases stayed unmatched. The CDR3 is 16 amino acids. Germline V gives CDR1 MGHRA, CDR2 YSYEKL. The repertoire was sequenced with immunoSEQ multiplex PCR; TCRdb's copy has only in-frame clones and lacks some. The sample holds under 700,000 clones, 70% to 80% seen once. The sample also formed part of further work on human thymus T cells. This second study notes: Serving as donors were healthy Finnish infants, each of whom was having open corrective surgery for congenital heart defects. Thymus specimens were resections from corrective heart surgery. V and J gene usage appeared biased in thymic and blood repertoires. Thymic repertoires overlap heavily among unrelated individuals, related research has reported.

The rearrangement joins TRBV4-1 to TRBJ2-1, with 9 positions matching TRBD2. The sequenced material came from thymocytes. The source is a boy younger than two with a congenital heart defect. This CDR3 reads CASSHVELAGPNEQFF. In nucleotides, the CDR3 is TGCGCCAGCAGCCATGTAGAGCTAGCGGGACCCAATGAGCAGTTCTTC.